This is a list of T cell receptor beta chains from one sample in a study of blood T cell repertoires in COVID-19. Using immunoSEQ multiplex PCR, the repertoire was profiled, and TCRdb retains in-frame clones only, with some absent. The sample records about 85,000 clones, roughly 88% being singletons. Sequenced sample: peripheral blood. The source of these receptors is a woman aged 80 or over with acute or convalescent COVID-19. Both conserved end residues are part of each CDR3. The D gene is left open where the match is weak. Clone size appears in some rows only: once, few, many, or a class for an expanded clone.

>TRBD1|-|TRBV7-9|TRBJ2-1|18
TGTGCCAGCAGCTTACAGGGTAGCGGGACAGGGGAATACAATGAGCAGTTCTTC
CASSLQGSGTGEYNEQFF
>-|-|TRBV6-1|TRBJ1-1|13
TGTGCCAGCAGTGACGATAGACAGGCTGAAGCTTTCTTT
CASSDDRQAEAFF
>TRBD1|few|TRBV28|TRBJ2-6|17
TGTGCCAGCAGTTTGGGACAGGGTTTCTCTGGGGCCAACGTCCTGACTTTC
CASSLGQGFSGANVLTF
>TRBD2|-|TRBV19|TRBJ2-1|14
TGTGCCACCATTTCGGGAGGGTGGAGCAATGAGCAGTTCTTC
CATISGGWSNEQFF
>-|-|TRBV3-1/TRBV3-2|TRBJ2-3|13
TGTGCCAGCACCGAGAGGTCGCAGAATACGCAGTATTTT
CASTERSQNTQYF
>-|-|TRBV4-3|TRBJ2-3|16
TGCGCCAGCAGCCTAGGGGGGGATGCACGCACAGATACGCAGTATTTT
CASSLGGDARTDTQYF
>-|-|TRBV30|TRBJ1-2|13
TGTGCCTGGAGTGTCAGATGGAACTATGGCTACACCTTC
CAWSVRWNYGYTF
>-|-|TRBV30|TRBJ1-2|14
TGTGCCTGGAGCGACCGGACCGGAGGCTATGGCTACACCTTC
CAWSDRTGGYGYTF
>-|once|TRBV18|TRBJ1-1|15
TGTGCCAGCTCACCACCGATCACAGGGAACACTGAAGCTTTCTTT
CASSPPITGNTEAFF
>TRBD1|-|TRBV14|TRBJ2-7|14
TGTGCCAGCAGCCTTAGACAGGGGCCCTCCGAGCAGTACTTC
CASSLRQGPSEQYF
>-|-|TRBV14|TRBJ1-2|18
TGTGCCAGCAGCCCCAGAGGGAGGGGGACCTCAATTAACTATGGCTACACCTTC
CASSPRGRGTSINYGYTF
>TRBD1|-|TRBV7-2|TRBJ1-5|17
TGTGCCAGCATCCTTATACCCGCAGGGGGCGCGAGTCAGCCCCAGCATTTT
CASILIPAGGASQPQHF
>-|-|TRBV6-6|TRBJ1-1|14
TGTGCCAGCAGTTACTCTGAGGTCTACCTTGAAGCTTTCTTT
CASSYSEVYLEAFF
>-|-|TRBV11-2|TRBJ2-1|15
TGTGCCAGCAGCTTAGAGGGCGCCGACTACAATGAGCAGTTCTTC
CASSLEGADYNEQFF
>TRBD1|-|TRBV30|TRBJ2-7|14
TGTGCCTGGAGGCCGGGACAGATTAACTACGAGCAGTACTTC
CAWRPGQINYEQYF
>-|-|TRBV5-1|TRBJ2-7|15
TGCGCCAGCAGCCTGCCAGCGAGGCATACATACGAGCAGTACTTC
CASSLPARHTYEQYF
>-|-|TRBV7-6|TRBJ1-4|16
TGTGCCAGCAGCTTTGGTAGGACAGCCTTCGGAGAAAAACTGTTTTTT
CASSFGRTAFGEKLFF
>TRBD1|-|TRBV28|TRBJ2-1|17
TGTGCCAGCAGGACATATACAGGGGAGAGCTCCTACAATGAGCAGTTCTTC
CASRTYTGESSYNEQFF
>-|-|TRBV5-1|TRBJ1-2|12
TGCGCCAGCAGCACCGGACAGTATGGCTACACCTTC
CASSTGQYGYTF
>TRBD2|-|TRBV19|TRBJ2-7|15
TGTGCCAGTAGTATGCTAGCGGGAGGGCCCTACGAGCAGTACTTC
CASSMLAGGPYEQYF
>-|-|TRBV6-1|TRBJ1-3|16
TGTGCCAGCAGTGCAAGCCTATCGAGCTCTGGAAACACCATATATTTT
CASSASLSSSGNTIYF
>-|-|TRBV9|TRBJ2-5|15
TGTGCCAGCAGCGTAGAATTGTTCAGGGTTTGGTCCCAGTACTTC
CASSVELFRVWSQYF
>TRBD1|-|TRBV6-1|TRBJ1-5|14
TGTGCCAGCAGTGAATTAGGGGGCGGACAGCCCCAGCATTTT
CASSELGGGQPQHF
>TRBD2|once|TRBV6-5|TRBJ2-5|15
TGTGCCAGCACTCCAACCGGGGGGGGACAAGAGACCCAGTACTTC
CASTPTGGGQETQYF
>-|once|TRBV30|TRBJ1-5|14
TGTGCCTGGAGCGGAGGCCGAAACAATCAGCCCCAGCATTTT
CAWSGGRNNQPQHF
>-|-|TRBV2|TRBJ2-4|15
TGTGCCAGCAGCGTCGGACAGCTAGCCAAAAACATTCAGTACTTC
CASSVGQLAKNIQYF
>-|-|TRBV23-1|TRBJ1-4|15
TGCGCCAGCGCCCGGGACTCCGAAGTCAATGAAAAACTGTTTTTT
CASARDSEVNEKLFF
>-|once|TRBV2|TRBJ1-3|14
TGTGCCAGCAGTGGTCAGGGCGGAGGAAACACCATATATTTT
CASSGQGGGNTIYF
>TRBD2|-|TRBV19|TRBJ2-3|16
TGTGCCAGTAGTATTAGGAGCGGGAGAGGCACAGATACGCAGTATTTT
CASSIRSGRGTDTQYF
>TRBD2|-|TRBV5-6|TRBJ2-2|15
TGTGCCAGCAGCTTGGGAGTAGCGGGGGACGGGGAGCTGTTTTTT
CASSLGVAGDGELFF
>TRBD1|-|TRBV7-7|TRBJ2-2|12
TGTGCTAGCAGCGAGGACAGGGGGGAGCTGTTTTTT
CASSEDRGELFF
>TRBD1|-|TRBV25-1|TRBJ2-5|14
TGTGCCAGCAGTGAACAGGCAGGGGGAGAGACCCAGTACTTC
CASSEQAGGETQYF
>TRBD1|-|TRBV10-2|TRBJ1-1|13
TGCGCCAGCAGTGTAGGGGGCATAACTGAAGCTTTCTTT
CASSVGGITEAFF
>-|-|TRBV19|TRBJ1-2|16
TGTGCCAGTAGTATAGCCACAGGGACACTCAACTATGGCTACACCTTC
CASSIATGTLNYGYTF
>TRBD1|many|TRBV6-5|TRBJ2-7|15
TGTGCCAGCAGTTATTTGGGGACAGGGGACTACGAGCAGTACTTC
CASSYLGTGDYEQYF
>-|-|TRBV2|TRBJ1-1|13
TGTGCCAGCAGTGTGGGGGGTTGGACTGAAGCTTTCTTT
CASSVGGWTEAFF
>TRBD1|-|TRBV18|TRBJ1-4|15
TGTGCCAGCTCAAAGGACAGGGCGACTAATGAAAAACTGTTTTTT
CASSKDRATNEKLFF
>TRBD2|-|TRBV7-9|TRBJ2-3|13
TGTGCCAGCAGCTTGTTAGCGGGAGATACGCAGTATTTT
CASSLLAGDTQYF
>TRBD1|-|TRBV5-1|TRBJ2-5|15
TGCGCCAGCAGCTTAAGCGAGGGGGCGATAGAGACCCAGTACTTC
CASSLSEGAIETQYF
>TRBD1|-|TRBV5-1|TRBJ1-1|15
TGCGCCAGCGGTCCCGACAGGGGCTCAGGCACTGAAGCTTTCTTT
CASGPDRGSGTEAFF
>TRBD2|-|TRBV3-1/TRBV3-2|TRBJ2-5|14
TGTGCCAGCAGACGACTAGCGGGAGAAGAGACCCAGTACTTC
CASRRLAGEETQYF
>TRBD1|-|TRBV6-5|TRBJ1-5|15
TGTGCCAGCAGCACCGGGACAGGGGAAAATCAGCCCCAGCATTTT
CASSTGTGENQPQHF
>-|-|TRBV12-5|TRBJ2-6|16
TGTGCTAGTGCCATACAGGGTCCGCGTGGGGCCAACGTCCTGACTTTC
CASAIQGPRGANVLTF
>TRBD2|few|TRBV27|TRBJ2-1|22
TGTGCCAGCAGCTCTACTCTCCCCAGCCCCTCCTTAAATAGCGGGAGGAGGAATGAGCAGTTCTTC
CASSSTLPSPSLNSGRRNEQFF
>TRBD1|-|TRBV6-6|TRBJ1-5|15
TGTGCCAGCAGACGACAGGGGAATAGCAATCAGCCCCAGCATTTT
CASRRQGNSNQPQHF
>-|few|TRBV21-1|TRBJ1-2|15
TGTGCCAGCAGCAAAGGTGTACAGGTCGGTGGGGGCTACACCTTC
CASSKGVQVGGGYTF